These T cell receptor beta chains were read from a single sample in a study of a mutant IDH1 vaccine in newly diagnosed glioma. TCRdb's copy holds only in-frame clones and misses some; the assay was immunoSEQ multiplex PCR. The sample holds tens of thousands of clones, 70% to 85% seen once. These TCRs' antigens remain unknown. The sequenced sample was PBMCs, obtained from a glioma patient whose treatment included an IDH1 peptide vaccine. These receptors were obtained from a woman aged 45-60 years with glioma. Both conserved end residues are part of each CDR3. D genes are given only for firm matches. Expanded clones get a size class; other rows say once, few or many, or leave the size out.

V gene,D gene,clone size,J gene,CDR3 protein,CDR3 DNA
TRBV5-4,TRBD2,.,TRBJ2-3,CASSVSGRGNTDTQYF,TGTGCCAGCAGCGTGAGCGGGAGAGGTAACACAGATACGCAGTATTTT
TRBV6-1,.,few,TRBJ1-1,CASSEIGGNTEAFF,TGTGCCAGCAGTGAAATAGGTGGGAACACTGAAGCTTTCTTT
TRBV27,TRBD1,.,TRBJ1-1,CASFSQGALPEAFF,TGTGCCAGCTTTAGTCAGGGGGCGCTCCCTGAAGCTTTCTTT
TRBV7-9,TRBD1,.,TRBJ2-7,CASSHRGRLSYEQYF,TGTGCCAGCAGCCATAGGGGGCGTTTGTCCTACGAGCAGTACTTC
TRBV9,.,.,TRBJ1-3,CASSVQGSGNTIYF,TGTGCCAGCAGCGTACAGGGCTCTGGAAACACCATATATTTT
TRBV6-4,TRBD2,.,TRBJ2-2,CASSEGLAENTGELFF,TGTGCCAGCAGTGAAGGACTAGCGGAGAACACCGGGGAGCTGTTTTTT
TRBV4-3,.,.,TRBJ2-7,CASSHSSKGVGEQYF,TGCGCCAGCAGCCATTCTAGTAAGGGGGTGGGGGAGCAGTACTTC
TRBV15,.,.,TRBJ2-6,CATSRDGYGGANVLTF,TGTGCCACCAGCAGAGATGGGTACGGTGGGGCCAACGTCCTGACTTTC
TRBV2,TRBD1,.,TRBJ2-7,CASSRDRSYEQYF,TGTGCCAGCAGCCGGGACAGGTCCTACGAGCAGTACTTC
TRBV29-1,.,once,TRBJ2-7,CSVDSQGSEQYF,TGCAGCGTTGACTCCCAGGGTTCCGAGCAGTACTTC
TRBV28,.,.,TRBJ1-2,CASRPVGGAGFRYGYTF,TGTGCCAGCAGACCTGTGGGGGGCGCCGGGTTTCGGTATGGCTACACCTTC
TRBV5-1,.,.,TRBJ1-1,CASSGAQGGYTEAFF,TGCGCCAGCAGCGGGGCACAGGGTGGATACACTGAAGCTTTCTTT
TRBV19,.,.,TRBJ1-1,CASTPQGPGAFF,TGTGCCAGTACCCCTCAGGGACCGGGAGCTTTCTTT
TRBV10-1,TRBD1,.,TRBJ1-2,CASAQGYYGYTF,TGCGCCAGCGCACAGGGGTACTATGGCTACACCTTC
TRBV19,.,few,TRBJ2-1,CASSMVAVYNEQFF,TGTGCCAGTAGTATGGTCGCGGTATACAATGAGCAGTTCTTC
TRBV5-1,.,.,TRBJ1-3,CASSLEPESGNTIYF,TGCGCCAGCAGCTTGGAGCCGGAATCCGGAAACACCATATATTTT
TRBV6-5,.,.,TRBJ2-3,CASRPPGTDTQYF,TGTGCCAGCAGACCCCCCGGAACAGATACGCAGTATTTT
TRBV11-3,.,.,TRBJ2-5,CASSRGAKETQYF,TGTGCCAGCAGTCGAGGGGCTAAAGAGACCCAGTACTTC
TRBV10-1,.,.,TRBJ2-2,CASSESWSPGELFF,TGCGCCAGCAGTGAGTCATGGTCACCCGGGGAGCTGTTTTTT
TRBV6-5,.,.,TRBJ1-2,CASSYRGHYGYTF,TGTGCCAGCAGTTACAGAGGGCATTATGGCTACACCTTC
TRBV7-9,TRBD1,.,TRBJ1-1,CASSSQGVSGAFF,TGTGCCAGCAGCTCACAGGGGGTTTCGGGTGCTTTCTTT
TRBV7-2,.,once,TRBJ1-1,CASSLNPGMNTEAFF,TGTGCCAGCAGCTTAAATCCAGGGATGAACACTGAAGCTTTCTTT
TRBV4-2,TRBD1,.,TRBJ2-2,CASSPRGTGRPGELFF,TGTGCCAGCAGCCCCCGCGGGACAGGGCGGCCGGGGGAGCTGTTTTTT
TRBV5-1,TRBD1,few,TRBJ1-1,CASSFRQGAAEAFF,TGCGCCAGCAGCTTTCGACAGGGGGCGGCTGAAGCTTTCTTT
TRBV5-1,.,.,TRBJ1-1,CASSFRGTANTEAFF,TGCGCCAGCAGCTTCAGGGGCACGGCGAACACTGAAGCTTTCTTT
TRBV30,.,.,TRBJ1-2,CAWSLSGANYGYTF,TGTGCCTGGAGTCTCTCCGGGGCCAACTATGGCTACACCTTC
TRBV21-1,.,.,TRBJ2-6,CASSLTSLRGITRYPSGANVLTF,TGTGCCAGCAGCCTGACGAGCTTACGAGGAATAACTCGATACCCTTCTGGGGCCAACGTCCTGACTTTC
TRBV19,.,.,TRBJ2-1,CASREYNEQFF,TGTGCCAGTCGGGAGTACAATGAGCAGTTCTTC
TRBV19,.,.,TRBJ2-1,CASSIGRRKFF,TGTGCCAGTAGTATAGGGAGGCGAAAGTTCTTC
TRBV7-9,.,few,TRBJ1-5,CASSPNDQPQHF,TGTGCCAGCAGCCCTAATGATCAGCCCCAGCATTTT
TRBV9,.,.,TRBJ1-5,CASSVGGSNQPQHF,TGTGCCAGCAGCGTAGGGGGTAGCAATCAGCCCCAGCATTTT
TRBV5-1,TRBD1,.,TRBJ1-1,CASSLAGTGATEAFF,TGCGCCAGCAGCTTGGCCGGGACAGGGGCCACTGAAGCTTTCTTT
TRBV6-1,.,.,TRBJ1-5,CASSGRDSNQPQHF,TGTGCCAGCAGTGGCAGAGATAGCAATCAGCCCCAGCATTTT
TRBV7-9,.,.,TRBJ2-7,CASSLEYEQYF,TGTGCCAGCAGCTTAGAGTACGAGCAGTACTTC
TRBV7-2,.,.,TRBJ2-7,CASSLGGAQYF,TGTGCCAGCAGCTTAGGGGGCGCACAGTACTTC
TRBV19,.,.,TRBJ2-7,CASSVTHGEQYF,TGTGCCAGTAGTGTAACCCATGGGGAGCAGTACTTC
TRBV18,.,.,TRBJ1-5,CASSLGLGQPQHF,TGTGCCAGCTCACTAGGGCTTGGTCAGCCCCAGCATTTT
TRBV18,TRBD1,once,TRBJ1-1,CASSPGQDTEAFF,TGTGCCAGCTCACCCGGACAGGACACTGAAGCTTTCTTT
TRBV5-4,TRBD1,.,TRBJ1-2,CASSRAKQGESSGYTF,TGTGCCAGCAGCCGGGCCAAACAGGGGGAAAGCAGTGGCTACACCTTC
TRBV28,.,.,TRBJ1-5,CASSTSQGRPYQPQHF,TGTGCCAGCAGTACGTCCCAGGGGCGCCCATATCAGCCCCAGCATTTT
TRBV9,.,.,TRBJ2-3,CASSVGGAYPDTQYF,TGTGCCAGCAGCGTAGGGGGGGCTTACCCAGATACGCAGTATTTT
TRBV6-5,.,.,TRBJ2-7,CASSSVSEQYF,TGTGCCAGCAGTTCGGTTTCCGAGCAGTACTTC
TRBV28,TRBD1,.,TRBJ2-7,CASSSQGTGYVYEQYF,TGTGCCAGCAGTTCCCAAGGGACAGGTTATGTATACGAGCAGTACTTC
TRBV2,.,.,TRBJ2-2,CASRRRGNTGELFF,TGTGCCAGCCGCCGGCGGGGGAACACCGGGGAGCTGTTTTTT
TRBV7-2,TRBD1,.,TRBJ2-1,CASSLGGGGNEQFF,TGTGCCAGCAGCTTAGGAGGGGGCGGCAATGAGCAGTTCTTC
TRBV20-1,TRBD1,.,TRBJ2-7,CSASPKDRRYF,TGCAGTGCGTCCCCCAAGGACAGGCGTTACTTC